Sequencing of this TCR beta chain was carried out in a study of control samples from healthy donors and cancer patients. Clones were read by immunoSEQ multiplex PCR, and TCRdb kept only the in-frame ones, dropping some. Among 150,000 to 200,000 clones, about 90% were seen once, and the ten largest hold roughly 1.5%. CDR1 is SGHTA, CDR2 FQGTGA, per germline. This CDR3 region has 14 residues. Trimming took 0 bases from V and 6 from J; bases not matched to a gene: 1. The chain couples TRBV7-3 to TRBJ2-2; 7 bases align to TRBD1. The TCR originated in a woman aged 45-59 years in good health. The sequenced sample consisted of blood. As DNA, the CDR3 is TGTGCCAGCAGCTTAACAGGGGGCGCCGGGGAGCTGTTTTTT. This gives the protein CASSLTGGAGELFF.